This TCR beta chain originates from a study of blood T cell repertoires in COVID-19. The V gene end was trimmed by 3 bases and the J gene end by 4 bases; junction bases not matched to a gene: 10. Germline CDR1 is KGHDR and CDR2 is SFDVKD. The CDR3 is made up of 16 amino acids. Produced via immunoSEQ multiplex PCR; TCRdb's table is partial and in-frame only. Of some 230,000 clones detected, around 82% appear once; the ten largest clones hold approximately 2.9%. Material: peripheral blood. The chain has TRBV24-1 and TRBJ1-2; 7 nucleotides agree with TRBD1. The receptor comes from a woman aged 30 to 39 who had recovered from COVID-19. The CDR3 loop reads CATSDDTGQPSYGYTF. DNA for the CDR3: TGTGCCACCAGTGATGATACGGGACAGCCATCCTATGGCTACACCTTC.